Below are 20 T cell receptor beta chains sequenced from a single sample in a study of human T cells and chemical hapten exposure (dated by TCRdb to the early 2020s). The sample's time point, from its label and the paper: patch test 1, 2 weeks after DPC sensitization. Reading the label with the study, this specimen's treatment or condition is: therapeutic diphenylcyclopropenone sensitization with weekly scalp DPC. The library relied on RACE. The data were produced on a NextSeq 500. TCRdb reanalyzed the raw reads on its own, using fastp at Q25 for trimming and MiXCR for clone calling, and kept in-frame beta chains. Merged by CDR3 protein, the rows form single entries marked with the most common genes and DNA. The sample data list tens of thousands of distinct CDR3 sequences, and approximately 9.4% of these were observed just once. The biggest ten clones account for 3% to 4% of the sample. The sequencing used whole blood, collected in connection with sensitization to the hapten diphenylcyclopropenone (DPC). The source is a woman aged 40 to 50 with alopecia areata. Some clones in this sample may be carry-over from other donors' samples.

This clonotype was counted at least ten times. The rearrangement links TRBV7-3 to TRBJ1-1; tentatively, D is TRBD1 (6 bases). The germline V and J ends were trimmed by 5 bases and 6 bases, with 13 bases remaining between them. There are 13 residues in the CDR3. Germline V gene sequence: CDR1 SGHTA, CDR2 FQGTGA. The CDR3, as DNA: TGTGCCAGCAGCCACGGGCAGGGGTCTGAAGCTTTCTTT. It codes for CASSHGQGSEAFF.

This clonotype was recorded many times. This rearrangement joins TRBV5-1 to TRBJ1-4; TRBD1 agrees at 7 bases. The V and J ends lost 0 bases and 8 bases, in that order; junction bases with no gene match: 10. The CDR3 length is 16 residues. The germline gives CDR1 SGHRS, CDR2 YFSETQ. The CDR3 loop is CASSLGERDSREKLFF. CDR3 DNA sequence: TGCGCCAGCAGCTTGGGCGAACGGGACAGTAGAGAAAAACTGTTTTTT.

This clonotype was found many times. The chain carries TRBV5-1 and TRBJ1-1; TRBD1 matches at 7 bases. The germline gives CDR1 SGHRS, CDR2 YFSETQ. Trimming cost V 2 bases and J 6 bases; bases outside gene matches: 1. The CDR3 spans 12 residues. CDR3 DNA: TGCGCCAGCAGCTTTACAGGGGCTGAAGCTTTCTTT. This codes for CASSFTGAEAFF.

About this clonotype: One base away lies a much larger clone, so this may be a sequencing read error. CDR3 sequence reads: CASSLMGGTEAFF. In DNA form, the CDR3 reads TGTGCCAGCAGCTTAATGGGGGGCACTGAAGCTTTCTTT. The V call is TRBV11-3, the J call TRBJ1-1; weak D call: TRBD1 (5 bases). This CDR3 is 13 amino acids long. CDR1 SGHNT and CDR2 YENEEA come from the germline V gene. Trimming removed 2 bases at V and 4 bases at J, with 8 bases between.

This clonotype has at least ten counts. The CDR3, as DNA: TGTGCCAGCAGTCGCGGGGCCTCCTTCTATGGCTACACCTTC. This codes for CASSRGASFYGYTF. The chain recombines TRBV6-5 with TRBJ1-2, with D possibly matching TRBD1 (5 bases). V lost 5 bases to trimming and J lost 4 bases, with 14 bases between them. Germline-derived CDR1 and CDR2 are MNHEY and SVGAGI. The CDR3 contains 14 residues.

This clonotype came up many times. The CDR3 DNA reads TGTGCCAGCAGCGTAGGGGCACGGCGTAATTGGAATGAGCAGTTCTTC. Translating gives CASSVGARRNWNEQFF. V gene TRBV9 combines with J gene TRBJ2-1; D unresolved. This CDR3 comprises 16 residues. Looked up from germline, CDR1 is SGDLS and CDR2 is YYNGEE. Trimming pared 0 bases from V and 7 bases from J, leaving 17 bases between.

This clonotype was seen ten or more times. This rearrangement joins TRBV7-9 to TRBJ2-3, with 7 bases aligning to TRBD1. CDR1 and CDR2 from the germline V gene are SEHNR and FQNEAQ (reference sequence). The CDR3 sequence is 17 residues long. J lost 2 bases, V lost 8 bases, and 16 bases had no gene match. CDR3 DNA sequence: TGTGCCAGCGGACGGATGGGACAGCTGATTACCACAGATACGCAGTATTTT. The encoded protein is CASGRMGQLITTDTQYF.

There are many counts of this clonotype. V is TRBV28 and J is TRBJ2-1; either TRBD1 or TRBD2 may fit D (5 bases each). This CDR3 has 13 amino acids. CDR1 and CDR2 from the germline V gene are MDHEN and SYDVKM. V lost 7 bases and J lost 12, with 19 bases in between. CDR3 protein: CASNQQEGMGQFF. CDR3 DNA: TGTGCCAGCAACCAACAAGAGGGGATGGGGCAGTTCTTC.

This clonotype showed up just a few times. V usage is TRBV7-9 and J usage is TRBJ2-3, with unresolved D. The length of the CDR3 is 15 residues. V dropped 5 bases and J dropped 4 bases, with 16 bases sitting between them. The V gene's germline CDR1 is SEHNR and CDR2 FQNEAQ (reference sequence). The CDR3: CASSQRAHLADTQYF. For the CDR3, the DNA is TGTGCCAGCAGCCAAAGGGCCCACCTCGCAGATACGCAGTATTTT.

The chain has TRBV11-2 and TRBJ1-2, with D perhaps matching TRBD1 (5 bases). The CDR3 consists of 15 residues. Trimming shortened V by 1 base and J by 4 bases, and 13 bases separated the two germline ends. Germline lookup yields CDR1 SGHAT and CDR2 FQNNGV. This chain's CDR3 is CASSLASGGGYGYTF. In DNA, the CDR3 is TGTGCCAGCAGCTTAGCTTCTGGGGGAGGCTATGGCTACACCTTC.

This clonotype was observed at least ten times. The chain is built from TRBV29-1 and TRBJ2-1; 12 bases align to TRBD2. The trim removed 8 bases at V and 9 bases at J, leaving 5 bases unmatched. CDR3 length equals 12 residues. CDR1 SQVTM and CDR2 ANQGSEA come from the germline V gene. The CDR3 coding sequence is TGCAGCTTGAGGACTAGCGGGATTGAGCAGTTCTTC. This sequence encodes CSLRTSGIEQFF.

This clonotype was seen ten or more times. This chain links TRBV6-2 or TRBV6-3 with TRBJ2-2, with TRBD2 identical over 12 bases. Germline assignment: CDR1 MNHEY and CDR2 SVGEGT. The ends lost 5 bases at V and 3 bases at J; junction bases unmatched: 13. The CDR3 length is 19 residues. CDR3 in DNA: TGTGCCAGCAGTCCTGGACTAGCGGGGTTAACCCGATACACCGGGGAGCTGTTTTTT. Residues: CASSPGLAGLTRYTGELFF.

This clonotype occurred a few times. The V call is TRBV4-2, the J call TRBJ2-5; TRBD1 is a possible D gene (5 bases). Germline lookup yields CDR1 LGHNA and CDR2 YNFKEQ. The CDR3 totals 15 residues. Between the trimmed V and J ends, which lost 0 bases and 5 bases, there was a span of 13 bases. The CDR3 region is CASSQEKGMGETQYF. In DNA form, the CDR3 reads TGTGCCAGCAGCCAAGAAAAGGGGATGGGCGAGACCCAGTACTTC.

This chain joins TRBV6-6 and TRBJ1-2; D remains unclear. Germline CDR1 MNHNY, CDR2 SVGAGI (reference sequence). The V end lost 2 bases, the J end lost 5 bases, and 9 bases lay between the germline ends. The CDR3 sequence is 13 residues long. The CDR3 nucleotides are TGTGCCAGCAGTTACCTGACGGATTATGGCTACACCTTC. This encodes CASSYLTDYGYTF.

The V and J genes are TRBV7-9 and TRBJ1-1, with D possibly matching TRBD1 (6 bases). Looked up from germline, CDR1 is SEHNR and CDR2 is FQNEAQ (reference sequence). V was trimmed by 4 bases and J by 1 base, leaving 10 bases between them. The CDR3 consists of 14 residues. Here the CDR3 DNA reads TGTGCCAGCAGCTCACAGGGCACGAACACTGAAGCTTTCTTT. Amino acid sequence: CASSSQGTNTEAFF. Filled out from reference TRBV7-9 and TRBJ1-1, the complete variable domain reads DTGVSQNPRHKITKRGQNVTFRCDPISEHNRLYWYRQTLGQGPEFLTYFQNEAQLEKSRLLSDRFSAERPKGSFSTLEIQRTEQGDSAMYLCASSSQGTNTEAFFGQGTRLTVV.

This clonotype was counted many times. The chain combines TRBV3-2 with TRBJ1-2; the table's D call, TRBD1, has no DNA check behind it. TRBV3-2 is noted as a pseudogene. The CDR3 covers 15 residues. CDR3 nucleotide sequence: TGTGCCAGCAGCCCCCATCGCGAAGAGGGGCGAGGCTACACCTTC. Amino acids: CASSPHREEGRGYTF.

The V and J genes are TRBV2 and TRBJ1-1, with D maybe TRBD1 (6 bases). This CDR3 is 14 amino acids long. Germline loops: CDR1 SNHLY, CDR2 FYNNEI. V was trimmed by 2 bases and J by 11 bases, leaving 18 bases between them. As DNA, the CDR3 is TGTGCCAGCAGTGAACTGGGGGCTATTCCTCGGGCTTTCTTT. Translated: CASSELGAIPRAFF.

A word on this clonotype: Germline is not matched at one junction end, which may reflect a read error. The chain combines TRBV29-1 with TRBJ1-2; D ambiguous. The CDR3 runs 10 residues. In germline, CDR1 is SQVTM, CDR2 ANQGSEA. In DNA, the CDR3 is TGCAGCGTCGAAGAACAGGGCTACACCTTC. Its protein is CSVEEQGYTF. The variable domain in full, completed from reference TRBV29-1 and TRBJ1-2, reads SAVISQKPSRDICQRGTSLTIQCQVDSQVTMMFWYRQQPGQSLTLIATANQGSEATYESGFVIDKFPISRPNLTFSTLTVSNMSPEDSSIYLCSVEEQGYTFGSGTRLTVV.

This clonotype has a count of ten or more. V is TRBV5-1 and J is TRBJ2-1; TRBD1 matches 9 bases. The CDR3 runs to 15 residues. V shed 4 bases and J 0 bases; nucleotides not matched to a gene: 2. The germline gives CDR1 SGHRS, CDR2 YFSETQ. CDR3: CASSQTGGSYNEQFF. The CDR3 region has the DNA TGCGCCAGCAGCCAGACAGGGGGCTCCTACAATGAGCAGTTCTTC.

This clonotype has at least ten counts. The V gene is TRBV18, the J gene TRBJ1-1, with 7 positions matching TRBD1. The V segment lost 2 bases and the J segment 2 bases; nucleotides outside the gene matches: 11. Germline lookup yields CDR1 KGHSH and CDR2 LQKENI. CDR3 size: 17 residues. The CDR3 reads CASSPWGQQVSNTEAFF. The CDR3 region has the DNA TGTGCCAGCTCACCATGGGGACAGCAAGTTAGTAACACTGAAGCTTTCTTT.